This T cell receptor (beta chain) originates from a study of cytotoxic CD8 clonotypes in ibrutinib-treated CLL. This clone was found a few times. Libraries were prepared by immunoSEQ multiplex PCR; TCRdb keeps only in-frame clonotypes and omits some of them. The top ten clones hold about an eighth of a sample with some 200,000 clones, over 60% of them seen once. The CDR3 contains 14 residues. The germline V and J ends were trimmed by 2 bases and 5 bases, with 13 bases remaining between them. CDR1 LGHNT and CDR2 FRNRAP come from the germline V gene. This clonotype originated in a human donor with chronic lymphocytic leukemia. The specimen was PBMCs, collected after 24 months of ibrutinib treatment. This chain uses TRBV12-5 with TRBJ2-7; TRBD1 or TRBD2 may be the D gene (5 bases each). CDR3 nucleotides: TGTGCTAGTGGTTTGTACTTCGGGACCAACGAGCAGTACTTC. Amino acids: CASGLYFGTNEQYF.